This TCR beta chain was obtained from a study of T cells in Graves' hyperthyroidism and ophthalmopathy. CDR1 is KGHSH, CDR2 LQKENI, per germline. This CDR3 has 13 residues. Trimming removed 4 bases at V and 7 bases at J, with 11 bases between. Researchers took RNA transcripts and amplified the TCR beta CDR3 regions from them. HTBI primers were employed in a first-round RT-PCR of the TCR CDR3. Using its own MiXCR run on the multiplex PCR reads, TCRdb lists one record per CDR3 protein. The repertoire holds about 640,000 distinct CDR3 sequences, with roughly 15% as singletons. This clonotype was seen ten or more times.

The specimen was blood. The receptor comes from a woman aged 50 to 65 with Graves' ophthalmopathy. The V and J genes are TRBV18 and TRBJ2-1, with a weak D call TRBD2 (5 bases). The CDR3 DNA is TGTGCCAGCTCACACACGGACTCTAATGAGCAGTTCTTC. This sequence encodes CASSHTDSNEQFF. Drawing the rest from reference TRBV18 and TRBJ2-1, the complete variable domain is NAGVMQNPRHLVRRRGQEARLRCSPMKGHSHVYWYRQLPEEGLKFMVYLQKENIIDESGMPKERFSAEFPKEGPSILRIQQVVRGDSAAYFCASSHTDSNEQFFGPGTRLTVL.